The 15 T cell receptor beta chains below were found in one sample sequenced in a study of cytomegalovirus exposure and HLA in healthy donors. The table came from immunoSEQ multiplex PCR; TCRdb's copy has only in-frame clones and leaves some out. The sample gives around 170,000 clones, about 88% of which show up once; under 3% is in the top ten. Sequenced: PBMCs. The receptors come from a man aged 18 to 29 in good health and CMV-seronegative.

The V and J genes are TRBV7-9 and TRBJ2-2; D perhaps matches TRBD1 (6 bases). The V and J ends lost 4 bases and 8 bases respectively, with 17 bases between them. The CDR3 length is 15 residues. Germline loops: CDR1 SEHNR, CDR2 FQNEAQ (reference sequence). As DNA, the CDR3 is TGTGCCAGCAGCTCAGAGATAATGGGGGCAGGGGAGCTGTTTTTT. Translated: CASSSEIMGAGELFF.

CDR3 coding DNA: TGCGCCAGCAGCTTACTTGGACAGCAGACCTACGAGCAGTACTTC. This codes for CASSLLGQQTYEQYF. This chain uses TRBV5-1 with TRBJ2-7, with D possibly being TRBD1 (6 bases). This CDR3 has 15 residues. V gave up 2 bases and J gave up 2 bases, with 14 bases separating them. CDR1 and CDR2 from the germline V gene are SGHRS and YFSETQ.

V is TRBV7-9 and J is TRBJ2-1; 11 bases fit TRBD1. V was clipped by 3 bases and J by 9 bases; unmatched bases: 7. This CDR3 contains 15 residues. Germline V gene data show CDR1 as SEHNR and CDR2 as FQNEAQ (reference sequence). The CDR3 sequence is CASSFGDRGTREQFF. The DNA for the CDR3 is TGTGCCAGCAGCTTTGGGGACAGGGGGACTCGTGAGCAGTTCTTC.

The chain couples TRBV28 to TRBJ1-2, with 8 bases identical to TRBD1. V shed 6 bases, J shed 6 bases, and the junction held 9 bases outside the gene matches. The CDR3 consists of 14 residues. CDR1 is MDHEN, CDR2 SYDVKM, per germline. CDR3 sequence: CASSTVGQGNGYTF. CDR3 bases: TGTGCCAGCAGCACAGTCGGACAGGGCAATGGCTACACCTTC.

The chain couples TRBV6-6 to TRBJ1-2; TRBD1 is a possible D gene (5 bases). The V gene's germline CDR1 is MNHNY and CDR2 SVGAGI (reference sequence). This CDR3 is 13 amino acids long. Trimming removed 6 bases at V and 4 bases at J, with 12 bases between. For the CDR3, the DNA is TGTGCCAGCAGCAGGGACTCGCTCTATGGCTACACCTTC. It encodes CASSRDSLYGYTF.

The chain recombines TRBV9 with TRBJ1-2, with 7 bases that match TRBD1. The V gene's germline CDR1 is SGDLS and CDR2 YYNGEE. The CDR3 is made up of 15 amino acids. The junction had 10 bases not matched to a gene; V was cut back by 4 bases and J by 4 bases. In DNA form, the CDR3 reads TGTGCCAGCAGCCCCCGTGGGACAGCCTCCTATGGCTACACCTTC. Translated, it gives CASSPRGTASYGYTF.

V is TRBV6-6 and J is TRBJ2-3, with a possible D match to TRBD2 (7 bases). Germline loops: CDR1 MNHNY, CDR2 SVGAGI (reference sequence). Trimming removed 2 bases at V and 3 bases at J, with 9 bases between. The CDR3 consists of 14 residues. Here the CDR3 DNA reads TGTGCCAGCAGTTACAGGGGGGGAACAGATACGCAGTATTTT. Translated: CASSYRGGTDTQYF.

This clone appeared a few times. The rearrangement joins TRBV28 to TRBJ1-5, with D possibly TRBD1 on 6 matching bases. Deletions cut 6 bases from V and 1 base from J, with 10 bases between. CDR3 length: 14 residues. Germline-derived CDR1 and CDR2 are MDHEN and SYDVKM. Here the CDR3 reads CASSHRVSNQPQHF. The CDR3 coding sequence is TGTGCCAGCAGCCACAGGGTCAGCAATCAGCCCCAGCATTTT.

The chain is built from TRBV19 and TRBJ2-5; TRBD1 agrees at 7 bases. This CDR3 is 16 amino acids long. V gave up 1 base and J gave up 5 bases; unmatched junction bases: 10. The V gene's germline CDR1 is LNHDA and CDR2 SQIVND (reference sequence). CDR3 region: CASSIAQGVGDETQYF. DNA for the CDR3: TGTGCCAGTAGTATAGCCCAGGGGGTTGGAGACGAGACCCAGTACTTC. Full variable domain (missing parts from reference TRBV19 and TRBJ2-5): DGGITQSPKYLFRKEGQNVTLSCEQNLNHDAMYWYRQDPGQGLRLIYYSQIVNDFQKGDIAEGYSVSREKKESFPLTVTSAQKNPTAFYLCASSIAQGVGDETQYFGPGTRLLVL.

The J gene is TRBJ2-2, the V gene TRBV18, with 9 bases aligning to TRBD1. Trimming cost V 2 bases and J 7 bases; bases outside gene matches: 5. This CDR3 region has 15 residues. The germline V gene encodes CDR1 KGHSH and CDR2 LQKENI. CDR3 coding DNA: TGTGCCAGCTCACCAGGGACAGGGATGGACGGGGAGCTGTTTTTT. Protein: CASSPGTGMDGELFF.

This clone has just one count. V usage is TRBV10-3 and J usage is TRBJ2-1, with 9 bases fitting TRBD2. Per germline, CDR1 ENHRY and CDR2 SYGVKD. CDR3 length equals 16 residues. The J segment lost 5 bases and the V segment lost 4 bases, leaving 9 bases of the junction unmatched. The CDR3 here is CAISAWTSVGDNEQFF. The CDR3, as DNA: TGTGCCATCAGTGCATGGACTAGCGTGGGAGACAATGAGCAGTTCTTC.

The chain combines TRBV29-1 with TRBJ2-2, with 12 nucleotides matching TRBD2. Unmatched junction bases numbered 7, after V lost 5 bases and J lost 6 bases. Germline loops: CDR1 SQVTM, CDR2 ANQGSEA. The CDR3 extends over 15 amino acids. The CDR3 nucleotides are TGCAGCGTTCGCGGACTAGCGGGGAGGGCCGGGGAGCTGTTTTTT. Protein: CSVRGLAGRAGELFF.

J is TRBJ2-1 and V is TRBV5-4; 9 nucleotides match TRBD2. The J segment lost 3 bases and the V segment lost 4 bases, leaving 14 bases of the junction unmatched. This CDR3 region has 18 residues. CDR1 SGHNT and CDR2 YYREEE come from the germline V gene (reference sequence). The CDR3 DNA reads TGTGCCAGCAGCACACCCTCTTTTCTAGCGGGGATCTACAATGAGCAGTTCTTC. Its protein is CASSTPSFLAGIYNEQFF. The full variable domain, in which reference TRBV5-4 and TRBJ2-1 provide the parts outside the CDR3, is ETGVTQSPTHLIKTRGQQVTLRCSSQSGHNTVSWYQQALGQGPQFIFQYYREEENGRGNFPPRFSGLQFPNYSSELNVNALELDDSALYLCASSTPSFLAGIYNEQFFGPGTRLTVL.

The chain has TRBV2 and TRBJ2-7; 8 bases align to TRBD1. The ends lost 10 bases at V and 0 bases at J; junction bases unmatched: 5. Per the germline V gene, CDR1 is SNHLY and CDR2 is FYNNEI. This CDR3 comprises 13 residues. Here the CDR3 DNA reads TGTGCCAACCGACAGGGGAGCTCCTACGAGCAGTACTTC. As protein: CANRQGSSYEQYF.

The V gene is TRBV6-5, the J gene TRBJ2-7; 8 nucleotides line up with TRBD2. CDR1 is MNHEY, CDR2 SVGAGI, per germline. CDR3 size: 15 residues. Losses at the gene ends were 0 bases for V and 1 base for J; bases not matched to a gene: 2. This chain's CDR3 is CASSYSAGGSYEQYF. In DNA, the CDR3 is TGTGCCAGCAGTTACTCGGCGGGAGGTTCCTACGAGCAGTACTTC.